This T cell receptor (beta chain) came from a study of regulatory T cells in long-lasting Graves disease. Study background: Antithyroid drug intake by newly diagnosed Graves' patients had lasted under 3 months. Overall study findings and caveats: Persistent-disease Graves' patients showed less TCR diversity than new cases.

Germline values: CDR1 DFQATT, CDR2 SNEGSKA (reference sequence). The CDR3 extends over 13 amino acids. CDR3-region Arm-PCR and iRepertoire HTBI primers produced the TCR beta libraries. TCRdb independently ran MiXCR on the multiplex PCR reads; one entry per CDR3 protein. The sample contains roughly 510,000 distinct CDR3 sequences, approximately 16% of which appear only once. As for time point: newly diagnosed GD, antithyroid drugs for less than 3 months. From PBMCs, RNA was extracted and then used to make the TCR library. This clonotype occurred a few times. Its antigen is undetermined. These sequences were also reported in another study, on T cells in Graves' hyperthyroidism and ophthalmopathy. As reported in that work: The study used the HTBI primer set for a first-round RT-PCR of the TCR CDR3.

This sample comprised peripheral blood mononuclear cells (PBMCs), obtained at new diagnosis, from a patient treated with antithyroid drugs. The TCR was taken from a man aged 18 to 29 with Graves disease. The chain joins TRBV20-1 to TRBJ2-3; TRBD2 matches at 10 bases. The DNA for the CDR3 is TGCAGCGGACTAGCGGAGATCACAGATACGCAGTATTTT. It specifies CSGLAEITDTQYF.